A selection of T cell receptor beta chains follows, all from one sample in a study of cytomegalovirus exposure and HLA in healthy donors. Using immunoSEQ multiplex PCR, the repertoire was profiled, and TCRdb retains in-frame clones only, with some absent. The sample lists 90,000 to 120,000 clones, more than 70% occurring once. Sequencing was performed on PBMCs. These TCRs come from a man aged 25-40 years in good health and CMV-seronegative. CDR3s include the opening cysteine and the closing phenylalanine or tryptophan. D genes are given only for firm matches. Not every row has a clone size; where given, it reads once, few, many or a size class.

j_call cdr3_length clone_size v_call d_call cdr3_aa cdr3_nt
TRBJ2-5 13 . TRBV15 . CATSPRTAETQYF TGTGCCACCAGCCCACGGACTGCAGAGACCCAGTACTTC
TRBJ1-2 19 . TRBV28 TRBD1 CASRPYGGDRGSVNYGYTF TGTGCCAGCAGACCATACGGGGGGGACAGGGGATCGGTCAACTATGGCTACACCTTC
TRBJ1-1 14 . TRBV4-1 . CASSQGLSGTEAFF TGCGCCAGCAGCCAAGGGTTATCGGGCACTGAAGCTTTCTTT
TRBJ1-1 14 few TRBV7-9 . CASSLSTPITEAFF TGTGCCAGCAGCTTAAGCACGCCAATTACTGAAGCTTTCTTT
TRBJ1-1 13 . TRBV7-9 . CASSSGGDTEAFF TGTGCCAGCAGCTCCGGAGGGGACACTGAAGCTTTCTTT
TRBJ1-2 15 . TRBV11-2 . CASSLDGGYGYGYTF TGTGCCAGCAGCTTAGATGGGGGCTACGGCTATGGCTACACCTTC
TRBJ1-2 14 . TRBV6-5 . CASRLSQGLSGYTF TGTGCCAGCAGACTCAGCCAGGGGCTCAGTGGCTACACCTTC
TRBJ1-2 14 . TRBV28 . CASSSVNDNYGYTF TGTGCCAGCAGCAGCGTCAACGACAACTATGGCTACACCTTC
TRBJ1-2 18 once TRBV7-9 . CSSSLEEGFYQANYGYTF TGTTCCAGCAGCTTAGAGGAGGGGTTTTATCAGGCTAACTATGGCTACACCTTC
TRBJ1-4 15 . TRBV6-5 TRBD1 CASSTPRQGHAKLFF TGTGCCAGCAGTACCCCTAGACAGGGCCATGCAAAACTGTTTTTT
TRBJ2-3 12 . TRBV30 . CAWSKGTDTQYF TGTGCCTGGAGCAAGGGGACAGATACGCAGTATTTT
TRBJ2-4 16 . TRBV2 . CASSEAGGLTKNIQYF TGTGCCAGCAGTGAGGCTGGGGGCCTAACCAAAAACATTCAGTACTTC
TRBJ1-1 14 . TRBV5-6 . CASSLYQGTSEAFF TGTGCCAGCAGCTTGTATCAGGGGACCTCTGAAGCTTTCTTT
TRBJ1-5 15 . TRBV19 TRBD1 CASSMRTGVNQPQHF TGTGCCAGTAGTATGCGGACAGGAGTAAATCAGCCCCAGCATTTT
TRBJ2-7 15 . TRBV25-1 TRBD1 CASRKGAGGLYEQYF TGTGCCAGCAGGAAGGGAGCAGGGGGCCTCTACGAGCAGTACTTC
TRBJ2-7 15 . TRBV5-1 . CASSLQGGDHYEQYF TGCGCCAGCAGCCTACAGGGGGGGGATCACTACGAGCAGTACTTC
TRBJ2-5 15 . TRBV9 TRBD2 CASSRASGAQGTQYF TGTGCCAGCAGCCGGGCTAGCGGGGCTCAAGGGACCCAGTACTTC
TRBJ2-7 14 . TRBV28 TRBD1 CASSFDRGEREQYF TGTGCCAGCAGTTTTGACAGGGGGGAGCGCGAGCAGTACTTC
TRBJ1-4 18 few TRBV19 TRBD1 CASRARERGQATNEKLFF TGTGCCAGTAGGGCCCGAGAGAGGGGGCAAGCAACTAATGAAAAACTGTTTTTT
TRBJ2-1 14 . TRBV7-9 TRBD2 CASNDGGGNNEQFF TGTGCCAGCAACGACGGGGGGGGGAACAATGAGCAGTTCTTC
TRBJ2-5 11 . TRBV30 . CAWSVGETQYF TGTGCCTGGAGTGTCGGAGAGACCCAGTACTTC
TRBJ2-1 16 . TRBV6-4 . CASSDSRGTSYNEQFF TGTGCCAGCAGTGACTCGCGGGGGACATCCTACAATGAGCAGTTCTTC
TRBJ2-6 17 . TRBV7-9 . CSSSPDTHFSGANVLTF TGTTCCAGCAGCCCGGACACGCATTTCTCTGGGGCCAACGTCCTGACTTTC
TRBJ2-7 15 . TRBV6-6 . CASSYSGLPLGEQYF TGTGCCAGCAGTTACTCCGGACTCCCTTTGGGGGAGCAGTACTTC
TRBJ1-1 13 once TRBV28 TRBD1 CATGTALNTEAFF TGTGCCACAGGGACAGCCCTGAACACTGAAGCTTTCTTT
TRBJ1-2 15 . TRBV6-5 . CASSYSHSVNYGYTF TGTGCCAGCAGTTACTCCCACTCCGTGAACTATGGCTACACCTTC
TRBJ1-4 16 many TRBV5-1 . CASSPDRGPPNEKLFF TGCGCCAGCAGCCCAGACCGAGGGCCACCAAATGAAAAACTGTTTTTT
TRBJ2-1 18 once TRBV5-6 TRBD2 CASSLVATSGSFYNEQFF TGTGCCAGCAGCTTGGTAGCGACTAGCGGGAGTTTCTACAATGAGCAGTTCTTC
TRBJ1-3 19 . TRBV4-1 . CASSQDDREITFSGNTIYF TGCGCCAGCAGCCAAGACGACAGAGAAATCACATTCTCTGGAAACACCATATATTTT
TRBJ1-5 15 . TRBV4-1 TRBD1 CASSQREGANQPQHF TGCGCCAGCAGCCAGCGCGAGGGGGCCAATCAGCCCCAGCATTTT
TRBJ1-6 18 few TRBV21-1 . CASSKRGGHSSYNSPLHF TGTGCCAGCAGCAAAAGAGGGGGACACAGCTCCTATAATTCACCCCTCCACTTT
TRBJ1-1 17 few TRBV4-1 TRBD1 CASSQPDRGSYGTEAFF TGCGCCAGCAGCCAGCCCGACAGGGGGAGTTACGGCACTGAAGCTTTCTTT
TRBJ2-1 14 . TRBV7-3 TRBD2 CASSISGGVNEQFF TGTGCCAGCAGCATTAGCGGGGGGGTGAATGAGCAGTTCTTC
TRBJ2-3 15 . TRBV9 . CASSVNSPSTDTQYF TGTGCCAGCAGCGTGAATAGTCCAAGCACAGATACGCAGTATTTT
TRBJ1-2 14 once TRBV27 . CASSFLPGDYGYTF TGTGCCAGCAGTTTCCTGCCCGGGGACTATGGCTACACCTTC
TRBJ2-7 15 . TRBV18 . CASSPNPGVDYEQYF TGTGCCAGCTCACCAAACCCAGGGGTGGATTACGAGCAGTACTTC
TRBJ1-2 11 . TRBV29-1 . CSVETDFYAGF TGCAGCGTTGAAACGGACTTCTATGCCGGCTTC
TRBJ1-2 14 . TRBV2 . CASSDNLGVLGYTF TGTGCCAGCAGTGACAACCTGGGAGTTTTGGGCTACACCTTC
TRBJ1-3 15 . TRBV5-4 TRBD1 CASSLQGASGNTIYF TGTGCCAGCAGCTTGCAGGGGGCGTCTGGAAACACCATATATTTT
TRBJ2-3 16 . TRBV5-1 TRBD1 CASSPRTGALTDTQYF TGCGCCAGCAGCCCCCGGACAGGGGCTTTAACAGATACGCAGTATTTT
TRBJ2-5 17 . TRBV27 TRBD2 CASSLGLAGVGGETQYF TGTGCCAGCAGTTTGGGACTAGCGGGAGTGGGGGGGGAGACCCAGTACTTC
TRBJ2-2 13 few TRBV6-4 TRBD2 CASSERGAGELFF TGTGCCAGCAGTGAACGGGGGGCCGGGGAGCTGTTTTTT
TRBJ2-7 14 . TRBV19 TRBD2 CASRVGREPYEQYF TGTGCCAGTAGAGTAGGGCGGGAGCCCTACGAGCAGTACTTC
TRBJ1-4 15 . TRBV5-6 TRBD1 CASSKGTGGKEKLFF TGTGCCAGCAGCAAAGGGACAGGGGGCAAGGAAAAACTGTTTTTT
TRBJ1-2 16 . TRBV5-1 TRBD1 CASSFRGGPTGDGYTF TGCGCCAGCAGCTTTCGTGGGGGGCCCACAGGGGATGGCTACACCTTC
TRBJ2-7 17 . TRBV4-1 . CASSQDERAGSSYEQYF TGCGCCAGCAGCCAAGATGAGCGGGCGGGGAGCTCCTACGAGCAGTACTTC
TRBJ2-1 16 once TRBV14 TRBD2 CASSHLAGVSYNEQFF TGTGCCAGCAGCCACCTAGCGGGAGTTTCCTACAATGAGCAGTTCTTC
TRBJ2-3 14 . TRBV5-1 TRBD1 CASSQDRGRDTQYF TGCGCCAGCAGCCAAGACAGGGGGCGGGATACGCAGTATTTT
TRBJ2-5 13 . TRBV5-1 TRBD2 CATSFGGSETQYF TGCGCCACCAGTTTCGGCGGGAGTGAGACCCAGTACTTC
TRBJ2-2 16 once TRBV6-5 TRBD1 CASSSPRDRGTGELFF TGTGCCAGCAGTTCCCCCCGGGACAGGGGCACCGGGGAGCTGTTTTTT
TRBJ2-5 15 few TRBV7-9 TRBD1 CASSLEGQYQETQYF TGTGCCAGCAGCTTAGAGGGACAGTACCAAGAGACCCAGTACTTC
TRBJ2-1 14 few TRBV28 TRBD2 CASRPTSGDNEQFF TGTGCCAGCAGGCCGACTAGCGGAGACAATGAGCAGTTCTTC
TRBJ2-7 15 . TRBV28 TRBD2 CASTRPSGANYEQYF TGTGCCAGCACTCGTCCTAGCGGGGCGAACTACGAGCAGTACTTC
TRBJ1-3 17 . TRBV21-1 . CASSKKWGNRVKSTIYF TGTGCCAGCAGCAAAAAATGGGGAAACAGGGTGAAGAGCACCATATATTTT
TRBJ2-7 16 . TRBV27 TRBD1 CASSLFGTGTTYEQYF TGTGCCAGCAGTTTGTTCGGGACAGGAACGACCTACGAGCAGTACTTC
TRBJ1-5 16 . TRBV7-8 TRBD1 CASSSSGTGGNQPQHF TGTGCCAGCAGCTCGTCCGGGACAGGGGGCAATCAGCCCCAGCATTTT
TRBJ2-2 13 . TRBV30 TRBD1 CAWSVGGPGELFF TGTGCCTGGAGTGTAGGGGGCCCCGGGGAGCTGTTTTTT
TRBJ1-1 13 . TRBV15 TRBD1 CATRQGVNTEAFF TGTGCCACCAGACAGGGGGTAAACACTGAAGCTTTCTTT
TRBJ1-2 13 . TRBV28 . CAGSFRGGEGYTF TGTGCCGGCAGTTTTCGGGGTGGCGAGGGCTACACCTTC
TRBJ2-5 15 . TRBV5-6 . CASSLIWVRSETQYF TGTGCCAGCAGCTTGATCTGGGTGCGGTCAGAGACCCAGTACTTC